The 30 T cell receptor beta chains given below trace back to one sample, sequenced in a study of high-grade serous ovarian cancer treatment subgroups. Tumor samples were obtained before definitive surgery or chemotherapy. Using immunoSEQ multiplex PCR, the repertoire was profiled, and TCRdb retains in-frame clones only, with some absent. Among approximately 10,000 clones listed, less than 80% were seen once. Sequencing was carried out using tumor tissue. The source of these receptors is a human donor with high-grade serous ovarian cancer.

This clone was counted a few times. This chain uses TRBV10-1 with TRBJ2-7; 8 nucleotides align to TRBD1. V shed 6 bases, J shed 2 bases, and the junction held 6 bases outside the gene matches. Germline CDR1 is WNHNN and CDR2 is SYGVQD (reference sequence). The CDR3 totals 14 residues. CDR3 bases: TGCGCCAGCAGCCGGGACAGGTGGGCCTACGAGCAGTACTTC. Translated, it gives CASSRDRWAYEQYF.

CDR3 sequence reads: CASTQVGGQAGELFF. In DNA form, the CDR3 reads TGTGCCAGCACCCAAGTCGGGGGGCAAGCCGGGGAGCTGTTTTTT. The V gene is TRBV9, the J gene TRBJ2-2, with D perhaps matching TRBD2 (7 bases). Trimming left V 6 bases short and J 6 bases short, with 18 bases between. Germline assignment: CDR1 SGDLS and CDR2 YYNGEE. The CDR3 spans 15 residues.

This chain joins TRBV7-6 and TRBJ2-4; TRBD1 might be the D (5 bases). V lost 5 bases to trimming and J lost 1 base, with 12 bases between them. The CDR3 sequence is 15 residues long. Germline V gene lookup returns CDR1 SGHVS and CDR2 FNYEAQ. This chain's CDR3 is CASSKGPGAKNIQYF. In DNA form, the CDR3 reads TGTGCCAGCAGCAAAGGCCCAGGGGCCAAAAACATTCAGTACTTC.

In DNA form, the CDR3 reads TGTGCCAGCAGTTTTCATCTGGATACGCAGTATTTT. Its translation is CASSFHLDTQYF. The rearrangement joins TRBV28 to TRBJ2-3; no reliable D call. This CDR3 has 12 residues. V lost 3 bases and J 6 bases, leaving 7 bases between the germline ends. Germline CDR1 and CDR2: MDHEN and SYDVKM. The full variable domain, in which reference TRBV28 and TRBJ2-3 provide the parts outside the CDR3, is DVKVTQSSRYLVKRTGEKVFLECVQDMDHENMFWYRQDPGLGLRLIYFSYDVKMKEKGDIPEGYSVSREKKERFSLILESASTNQTSMYLCASSFHLDTQYFGPGTRLTVL.

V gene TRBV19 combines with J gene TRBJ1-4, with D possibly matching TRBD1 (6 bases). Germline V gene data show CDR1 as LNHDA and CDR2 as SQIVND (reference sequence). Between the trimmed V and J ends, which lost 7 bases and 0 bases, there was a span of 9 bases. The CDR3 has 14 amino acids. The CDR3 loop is CASKGGSTNEKLFF. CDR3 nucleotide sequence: TGTGCCAGTAAGGGGGGGTCAACTAATGAAAAACTGTTTTTT.

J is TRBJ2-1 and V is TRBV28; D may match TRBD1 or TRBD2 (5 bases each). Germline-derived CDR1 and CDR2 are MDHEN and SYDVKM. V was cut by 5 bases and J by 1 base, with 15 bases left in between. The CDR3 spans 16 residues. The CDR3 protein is CASSTPGPLSYNEQFF. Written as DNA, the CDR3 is TGTGCCAGCAGTACACCGGGACCGCTGTCCTACAATGAGCAGTTCTTC.

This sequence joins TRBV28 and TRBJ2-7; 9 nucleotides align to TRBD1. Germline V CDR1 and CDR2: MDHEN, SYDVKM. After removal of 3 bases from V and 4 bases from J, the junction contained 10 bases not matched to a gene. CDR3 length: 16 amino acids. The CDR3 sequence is CASSFHQDRGEYEQYF. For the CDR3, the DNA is TGTGCCAGCAGTTTTCATCAGGACAGGGGCGAATACGAGCAGTACTTC.

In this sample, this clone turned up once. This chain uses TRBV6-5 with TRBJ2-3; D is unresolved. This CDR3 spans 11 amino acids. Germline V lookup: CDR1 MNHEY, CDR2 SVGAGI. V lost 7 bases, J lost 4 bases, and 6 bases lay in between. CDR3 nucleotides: TGTGCCAGCAACTGGGCAGATACGCAGTATTTT. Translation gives CASNWADTQYF.

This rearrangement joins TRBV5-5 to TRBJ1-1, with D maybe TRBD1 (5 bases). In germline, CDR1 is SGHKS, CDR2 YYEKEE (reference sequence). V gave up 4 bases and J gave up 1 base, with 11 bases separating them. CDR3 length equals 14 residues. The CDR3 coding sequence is TGTGCCAGCAGCCCCGGGGCACAGAACACTGAAGCTTTCTTT. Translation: CASSPGAQNTEAFF.

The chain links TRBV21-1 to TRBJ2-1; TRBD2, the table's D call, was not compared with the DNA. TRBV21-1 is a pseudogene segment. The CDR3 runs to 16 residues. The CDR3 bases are TGTGCCAGCAGCAGACTAGCGGGAGGATCTGAATATGAGCAGTTCTTC. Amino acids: CASSRLAGGSEYEQFF.

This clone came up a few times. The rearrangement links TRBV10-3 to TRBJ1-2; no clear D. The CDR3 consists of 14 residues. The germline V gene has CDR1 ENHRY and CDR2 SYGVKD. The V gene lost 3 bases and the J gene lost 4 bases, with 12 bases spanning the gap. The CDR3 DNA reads TGTGCCATCAGTGAAAGTGGGCAAGTCTATGGCTACACCTTC. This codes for CAISESGQVYGYTF.

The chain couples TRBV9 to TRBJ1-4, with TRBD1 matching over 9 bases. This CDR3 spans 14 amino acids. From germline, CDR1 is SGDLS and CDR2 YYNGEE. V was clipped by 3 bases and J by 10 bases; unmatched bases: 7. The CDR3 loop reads CASSATGGGGKLFF. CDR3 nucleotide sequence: TGTGCCAGCAGCGCCACAGGGGGCGGGGGAAAACTGTTTTTT.

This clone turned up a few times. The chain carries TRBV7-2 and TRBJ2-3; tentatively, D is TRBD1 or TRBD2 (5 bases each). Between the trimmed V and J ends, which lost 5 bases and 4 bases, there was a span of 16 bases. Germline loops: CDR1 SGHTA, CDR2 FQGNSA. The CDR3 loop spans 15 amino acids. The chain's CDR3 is CASSRGAGMADTQYF. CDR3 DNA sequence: TGTGCCAGCAGCCGAGGGGCAGGGATGGCAGATACGCAGTATTTT.

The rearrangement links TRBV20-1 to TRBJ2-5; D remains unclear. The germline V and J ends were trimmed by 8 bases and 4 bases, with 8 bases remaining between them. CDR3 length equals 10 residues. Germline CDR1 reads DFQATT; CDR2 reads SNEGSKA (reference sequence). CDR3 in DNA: TGCAGTCAAGCGCGAGAGACCCAGTACTTC. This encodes CSQARETQYF.

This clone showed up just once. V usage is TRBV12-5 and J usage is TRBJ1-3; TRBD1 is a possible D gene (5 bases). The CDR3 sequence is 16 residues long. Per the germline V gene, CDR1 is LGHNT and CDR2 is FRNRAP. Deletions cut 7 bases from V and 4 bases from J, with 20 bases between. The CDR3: CASAEGRGLSGNTIYF. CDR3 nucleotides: TGTGCTAGTGCGGAAGGTCGGGGGTTGTCGGGAAACACCATATATTTT.

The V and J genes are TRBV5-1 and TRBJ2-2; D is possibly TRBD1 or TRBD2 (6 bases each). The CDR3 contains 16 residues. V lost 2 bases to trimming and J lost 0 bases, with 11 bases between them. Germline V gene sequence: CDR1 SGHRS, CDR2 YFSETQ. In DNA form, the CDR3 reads TGCGCCAGCAGCTTAGGGGGACTGACGAACACCGGGGAGCTGTTTTTT. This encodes CASSLGGLTNTGELFF.

CDR3 nucleotide sequence: TGTGCCAGCTCACCCCCCCGTTCCGACAGGGGAGTTGGTACGCAGTATTTT. Protein: CASSPPRSDRGVGTQYF. The V call is TRBV18, the J call TRBJ2-3; TRBD1 agrees at 8 bases. Germline values: CDR1 KGHSH, CDR2 LQKENI. This CDR3 is 17 amino acids long. The V segment lost 3 bases and the J segment 8 bases; nucleotides outside the gene matches: 16.

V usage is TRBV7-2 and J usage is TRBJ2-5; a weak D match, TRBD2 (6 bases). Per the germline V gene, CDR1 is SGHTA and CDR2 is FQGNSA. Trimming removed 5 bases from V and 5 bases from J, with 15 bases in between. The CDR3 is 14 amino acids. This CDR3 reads CASSQRAGYETQYF. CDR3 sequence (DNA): TGTGCCAGCAGCCAAAGGGCGGGATACGAGACCCAGTACTTC.

CDR3 DNA sequence: TGTGCCAGCAGTAGATGGACCCATCGATACGAAAAACTGTTTTTT. Its translation is CASSRWTHRYEKLFF. J is TRBJ1-4 and V is TRBV2; D unresolved. CDR3 length: 15 residues. V was cut by 5 bases and J by 8 bases, with 18 bases left in between. The germline V gene has CDR1 SNHLY and CDR2 FYNNEI.

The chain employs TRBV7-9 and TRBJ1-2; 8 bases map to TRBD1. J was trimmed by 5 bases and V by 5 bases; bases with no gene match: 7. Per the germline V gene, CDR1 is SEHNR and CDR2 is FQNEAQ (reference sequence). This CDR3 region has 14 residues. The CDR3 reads CASSADRGGYGYTF. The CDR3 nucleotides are TGTGCCAGCAGCGCAGACAGGGGAGGATATGGCTACACCTTC.

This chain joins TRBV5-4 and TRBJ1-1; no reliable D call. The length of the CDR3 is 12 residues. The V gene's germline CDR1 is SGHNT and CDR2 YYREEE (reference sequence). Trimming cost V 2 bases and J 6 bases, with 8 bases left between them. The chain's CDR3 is CASSFGGSEAFF. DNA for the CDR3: TGTGCCAGCAGCTTCGGCGGATCTGAAGCTTTCTTT. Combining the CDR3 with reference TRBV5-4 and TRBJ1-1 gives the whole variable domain ETGVTQSPTHLIKTRGQQVTLRCSSQSGHNTVSWYQQALGQGPQFIFQYYREEENGRGNFPPRFSGLQFPNYSSELNVNALELDDSALYLCASSFGGSEAFFGQGTRLTVV.

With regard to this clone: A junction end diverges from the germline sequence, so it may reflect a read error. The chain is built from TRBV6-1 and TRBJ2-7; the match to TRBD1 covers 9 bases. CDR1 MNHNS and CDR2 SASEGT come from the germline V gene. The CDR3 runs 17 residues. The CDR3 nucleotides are TGTGCCATCAGTGGTGGGACAGGGAACACCTCAGCCTACGAGCAGTACTTC. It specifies CAISGGTGNTSAYEQYF.

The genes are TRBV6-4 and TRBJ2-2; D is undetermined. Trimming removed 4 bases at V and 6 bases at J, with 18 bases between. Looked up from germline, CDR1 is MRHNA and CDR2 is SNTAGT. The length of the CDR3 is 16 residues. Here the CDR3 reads CASSVSAVRLPGELFF. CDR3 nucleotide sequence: TGTGCCAGCAGTGTTTCGGCAGTCAGGCTGCCCGGGGAGCTGTTTTTT.

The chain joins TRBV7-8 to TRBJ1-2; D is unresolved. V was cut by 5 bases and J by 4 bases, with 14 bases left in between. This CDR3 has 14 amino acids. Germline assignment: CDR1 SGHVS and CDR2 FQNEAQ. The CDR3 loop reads CASSPGWGSYGYTF. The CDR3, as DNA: TGTGCCAGCAGCCCGGGTTGGGGTAGCTATGGCTACACCTTC.

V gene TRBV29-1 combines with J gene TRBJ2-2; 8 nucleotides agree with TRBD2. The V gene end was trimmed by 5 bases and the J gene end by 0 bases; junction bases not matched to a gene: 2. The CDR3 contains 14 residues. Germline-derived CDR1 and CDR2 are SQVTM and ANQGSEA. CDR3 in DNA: TGCAGCGTTCTCGGGAGGGCGAACACCGGGGAGCTGTTTTTT. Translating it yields CSVLGRANTGELFF.

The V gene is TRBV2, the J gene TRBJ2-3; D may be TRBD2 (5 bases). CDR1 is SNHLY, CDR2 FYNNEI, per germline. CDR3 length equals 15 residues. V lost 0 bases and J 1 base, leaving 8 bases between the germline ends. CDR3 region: CASSEARVGTDTQYF. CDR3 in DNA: TGTGCCAGCAGTGAAGCGCGGGTTGGCACAGATACGCAGTATTTT.

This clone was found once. The CDR3 protein is CSAADRYEQYF. In DNA form, the CDR3 reads TGCAGTGCTGCGGACCGCTACGAGCAGTACTTC. The rearrangement joins TRBV20-1 to TRBJ2-7; the D is unclear. The germline CDR1 and CDR2 sequences are DFQATT and SNEGSKA (reference sequence). The CDR3 contains 11 residues. V gave up 5 bases and J gave up 3 bases, with 8 bases separating them.

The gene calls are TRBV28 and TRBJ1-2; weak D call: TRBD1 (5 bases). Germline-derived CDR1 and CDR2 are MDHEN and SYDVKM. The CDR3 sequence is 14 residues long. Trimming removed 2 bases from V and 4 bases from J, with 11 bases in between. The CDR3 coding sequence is TGTGCCAGCAGTTTAAGGGAGAGGGGCTATGGCTACACCTTC. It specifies CASSLRERGYGYTF.

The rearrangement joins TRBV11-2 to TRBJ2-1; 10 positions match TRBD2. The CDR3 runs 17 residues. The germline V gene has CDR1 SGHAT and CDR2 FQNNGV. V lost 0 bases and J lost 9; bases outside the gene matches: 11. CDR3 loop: CASSLDHTSGTVGEQFF. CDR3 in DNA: TGTGCCAGCAGCTTAGATCACACTAGCGGGACAGTAGGTGAGCAGTTCTTC.

The CDR3 DNA is TGTGCCAGCAGCTTAGATCGGACTAGCGGGATTGGCGGGGAGCTGTTTTTT. Translated, it gives CASSLDRTSGIGGELFF. The chain employs TRBV11-2 and TRBJ2-2; 12 bases agree with TRBD2. This CDR3 contains 17 residues. The V and J ends lost 0 bases and 7 bases, in that order; junction bases with no gene match: 6. CDR1 and CDR2 from the germline V gene are SGHAT and FQNNGV.